The 10 T cell receptor beta chains below all came from one sample that was sequenced in a study of T cell repertoires and HLA-DP antigens. Using immunoSEQ multiplex PCR, the repertoire was profiled, and TCRdb retains in-frame clones only, with some absent. The profile covers about 73,000 clones, with just under 80% appearing a single time and 1.5% to 2% taken by the ten largest. Antigens for these TCRs are unknown. Sequenced sample: CD4+ T cells from PBMCs. The receptors shown here come from a man aged 55 to 69 in good health and CMV-seronegative.

This clone was recorded only once. This sequence joins TRBV6-6 and TRBJ1-6; TRBD1 agrees at 7 bases. The CDR3 runs to 13 residues. The J segment lost 7 bases and the V segment lost 6 bases, leaving 3 bases of the junction unmatched. Germline V lookup: CDR1 MNHNY, CDR2 SVGAGI (reference sequence). The CDR3 coding sequence is TGTGCCAGCAGACAGGGGCTGAATTCACCCCTCCACTTT. This sequence encodes CASRQGLNSPLHF.

This clone was picked up a small number of times. The V gene is TRBV4-3, the J gene TRBJ1-6; D might be TRBD1 (5 bases). The CDR3 loop spans 18 amino acids. Germline values: CDR1 LGHNA, CDR2 YSLEER. Trimming took 0 bases from V and 7 from J, leaving 19 bases between them. The CDR3 nucleotides are TGCGCCAGCAGCCAAGATCTCGACAGTAATCATCCCAATTCACCCCTCCACTTT. Residues: CASSQDLDSNHPNSPLHF.

This chain connects TRBV5-6 to TRBJ2-2, with 12 bases matching TRBD1. This CDR3 contains 16 residues. Trimming cost V 4 bases and J 5 bases; bases outside gene matches: 6. In germline, CDR1 is SGHDT, CDR2 YYEEEE. In DNA form, the CDR3 reads TGTGCCAGCAGCCCGGGACAGGGGGCAGGAACCGGGGAGCTGTTTTTT. This translates into CASSPGQGAGTGELFF.

The genes are TRBV4-2 and TRBJ1-1; D not certain. V lost 0 bases and J lost 5, with 10 bases in between. Looked up from germline, CDR1 is LGHNA and CDR2 is YNFKEQ. This CDR3 is 14 amino acids long. The CDR3, as DNA: TGTGCCAGCAGCCAAGACCCTAGTGAGACTGAAGCTTTCTTT. This sequence encodes CASSQDPSETEAFF.

CDR3 loop: CASSFAFDTQYF. The CDR3 coding sequence is TGTGCCAGCAGCTTCGCCTTTGATACGCAGTATTTT. V and J are TRBV7-9 and TRBJ2-3; D uncertain. Germline loops: CDR1 SEHNR, CDR2 FQNEAQ (reference sequence). V was shortened by 3 bases and J by 6 bases, with 7 bases between the two germline ends. The CDR3 totals 12 residues.

V gene TRBV2 combines with J gene TRBJ1-2; 10 bases match TRBD1. This CDR3 has 14 amino acids. Germline trimming cut 6 bases from V and 9 bases from J; bases unmatched to any gene: 10. Germline V gene sequence: CDR1 SNHLY, CDR2 FYNNEI. The CDR3 bases are TGTGCCAGCAGGCGTGAGGGGACAGGGGATCGCTACACCTTC. This translates into CASRREGTGDRYTF.

This clone was seen more than once but under ten times. The chain carries TRBV5-3 and TRBJ2-7; D not resolved. TRBV5-3 is given ORF status, its function remaining uncertain. Trimming shortened V by 9 bases and J by 5 bases, and 24 bases separated the two germline ends. This CDR3 has 15 amino acids. DNA for the CDR3: TGTGCCATCTCCCCCGCCCAAAGTCGCTTCCACGAGCAGTACGTC. Residues: CAISPAQSRFHEQYV.

The chain is built from TRBV19 and TRBJ2-2; a possible D gene is TRBD2 (5 bases). The germline V gene encodes CDR1 LNHDA and CDR2 SQIVND (reference sequence). The CDR3 consists of 12 residues. The germline V and J ends were trimmed by 3 bases and 13 bases, with 12 bases remaining between them. CDR3 region: CASSMVEGVLFF. As DNA, the CDR3 is TGTGCCAGTAGTATGGTAGAGGGCGTGCTGTTTTTT.

This clone showed up just a few times. The chain carries TRBV19 and TRBJ2-1; the match to TRBD1 covers 8 bases. The trim removed 5 bases at V and 4 bases at J, leaving 10 bases unmatched. Germline V CDR1 and CDR2: LNHDA, SQIVND (reference sequence). The CDR3 is made up of 16 amino acids. The CDR3 region has the DNA TGTGCCAGTAGTCCGACGACAGGGGCTTTTTACAATGAGCAGTTCTTC. Translation gives CASSPTTGAFYNEQFF.

This clone has only a few counts. V gene TRBV4-3 combines with J gene TRBJ2-5; D unresolved. The CDR3 runs 15 residues. Germline V CDR1 and CDR2: LGHNA, YSLEER. Deletions cut 0 bases from V and 2 bases from J, with 10 bases between. The CDR3, as DNA: TGCGCCAGCAGCCAAGACCTCCGCCGTCAAGAGACCCAGTACTTC. It specifies CASSQDLRRQETQYF.